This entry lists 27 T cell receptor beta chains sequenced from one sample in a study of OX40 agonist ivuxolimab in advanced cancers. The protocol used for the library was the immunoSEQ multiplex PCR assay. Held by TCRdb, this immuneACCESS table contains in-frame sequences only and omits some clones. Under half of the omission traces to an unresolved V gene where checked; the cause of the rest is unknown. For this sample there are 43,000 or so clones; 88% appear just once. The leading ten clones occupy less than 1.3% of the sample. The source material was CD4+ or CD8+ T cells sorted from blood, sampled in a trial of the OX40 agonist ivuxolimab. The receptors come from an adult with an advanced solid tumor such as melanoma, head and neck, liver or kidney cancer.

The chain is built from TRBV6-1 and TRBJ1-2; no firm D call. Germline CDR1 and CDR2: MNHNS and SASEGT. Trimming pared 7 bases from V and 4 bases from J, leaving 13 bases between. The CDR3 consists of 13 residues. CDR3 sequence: CASTPNGVYGYTF. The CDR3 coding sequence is TGTGCCAGCACCCCGAACGGGGTCTATGGCTACACCTTC.

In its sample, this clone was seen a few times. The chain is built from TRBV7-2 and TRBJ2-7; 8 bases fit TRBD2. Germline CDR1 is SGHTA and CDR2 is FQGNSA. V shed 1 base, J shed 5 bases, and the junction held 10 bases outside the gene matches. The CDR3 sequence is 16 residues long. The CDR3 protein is CASSLGDGRAHHEQYF. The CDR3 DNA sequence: TGTGCCAGCAGCTTAGGCGACGGGAGGGCTCACCACGAGCAGTACTTC. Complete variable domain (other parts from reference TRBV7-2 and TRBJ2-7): GAGVSQSPSNKVTEKGKDVELRCDPISGHTALYWYRQSLGQGLEFLIYFQGNSAPDKSGLPSDRFSAERTGGSVSTLTIQRTQQEDSAVYLCASSLGDGRAHHEQYFGPGTRLTVT.

The CDR3 here is CASSLEVGGSLDEQFF. For the CDR3, the DNA is TGTGCCAGCAGCTTAGAGGTGGGCGGGAGTCTGGATGAGCAGTTCTTC. V usage is TRBV7-9 and J usage is TRBJ2-1; 7 nucleotides line up with TRBD2. Germline values: CDR1 SEHNR, CDR2 FQNEAQ (reference sequence). The CDR3 is made up of 16 amino acids. The V and J ends lost 1 base and 8 bases, in that order; junction bases with no gene match: 11.

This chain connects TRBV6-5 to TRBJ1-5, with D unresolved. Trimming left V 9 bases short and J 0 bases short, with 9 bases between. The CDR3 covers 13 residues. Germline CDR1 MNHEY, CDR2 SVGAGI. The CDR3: CASGYYSNQPQHF. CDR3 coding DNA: TGTGCCAGTGGATACTATAGCAATCAGCCCCAGCATTTT.

This chain's CDR3 is CASSQDRGIQYF. CDR3 DNA sequence: TGTGCCAGCAGCCAGGACAGGGGCATTCAGTACTTC. The chain carries TRBV27 and TRBJ2-4; 9 positions agree with TRBD1. The CDR3 extends over 12 amino acids. The V segment lost 6 bases and the J segment 9 bases; nucleotides outside the gene matches: 3. Germline V CDR1 and CDR2: MNHEY, SMNVEV (reference sequence).

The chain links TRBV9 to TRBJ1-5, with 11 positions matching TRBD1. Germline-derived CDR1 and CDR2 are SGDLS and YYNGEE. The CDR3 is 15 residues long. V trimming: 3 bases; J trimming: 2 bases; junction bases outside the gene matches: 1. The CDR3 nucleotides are TGTGCCAGCAGCGCGGGACAGGGGGGCAATCAGCCCCAGCATTTT. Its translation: CASSAGQGGNQPQHF.

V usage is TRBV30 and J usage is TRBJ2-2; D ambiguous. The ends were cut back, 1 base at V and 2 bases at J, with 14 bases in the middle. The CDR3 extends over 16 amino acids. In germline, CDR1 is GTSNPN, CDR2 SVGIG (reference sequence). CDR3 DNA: TGTGCCTGGAGTGCCCTGCTAGTTTTAAACACCGGGGAGCTGTTTTTT. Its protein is CAWSALLVLNTGELFF.

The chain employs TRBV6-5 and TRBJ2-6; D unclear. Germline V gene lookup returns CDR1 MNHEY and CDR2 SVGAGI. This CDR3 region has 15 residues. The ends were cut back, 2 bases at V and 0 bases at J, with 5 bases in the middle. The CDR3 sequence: CASSYRLSGANVLTF. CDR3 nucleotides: TGTGCCAGCAGTTACCGTCTCTCTGGGGCCAACGTCCTGACTTTC.

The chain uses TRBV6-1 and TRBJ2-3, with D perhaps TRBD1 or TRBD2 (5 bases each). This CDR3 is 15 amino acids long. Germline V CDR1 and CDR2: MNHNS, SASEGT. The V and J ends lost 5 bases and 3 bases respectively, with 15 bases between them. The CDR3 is CASSIARKGTDTQYF. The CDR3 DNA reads TGTGCCAGCAGTATAGCGAGAAAGGGGACAGATACGCAGTATTTT.

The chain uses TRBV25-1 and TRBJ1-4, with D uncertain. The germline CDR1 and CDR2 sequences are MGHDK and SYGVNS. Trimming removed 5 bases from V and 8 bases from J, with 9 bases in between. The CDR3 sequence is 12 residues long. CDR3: CASSRGREKLFF. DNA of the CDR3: TGTGCCAGCAGTCGCGGGAGGGAAAAACTGTTTTTT.

For the CDR3, the DNA is TGTGCCAGCAGTCCGCTTCGGGAGGGGAGGCAGTTCTTC. Its translation is CASSPLREGRQFF. The chain carries TRBV6-1 and TRBJ2-1; 8 positions match TRBD2. With V trimmed by 5 bases and J by 12 bases, 9 bases remained unmatched. Germline-derived CDR1 and CDR2 are MNHNS and SASEGT. The CDR3 contains 13 residues.

The CDR3 loop reads CASQDIGLAKNIQYF. CDR3 in DNA: TGCGCCAGCCAGGACATTGGACTAGCCAAAAACATTCAGTACTTC. V gene TRBV10-2 combines with J gene TRBJ2-4; D tentatively reads TRBD1 or TRBD2 (5 bases each). Trimming shortened V by 8 bases and J by 0 bases, and 14 bases separated the two germline ends. Germline V gene lookup returns CDR1 WSHSY and CDR2 SAAADI. The CDR3 length is 15 residues.

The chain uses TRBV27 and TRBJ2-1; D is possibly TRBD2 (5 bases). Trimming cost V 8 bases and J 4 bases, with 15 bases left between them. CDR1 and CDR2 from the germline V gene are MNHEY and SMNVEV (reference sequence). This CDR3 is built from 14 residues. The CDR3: CASYGSGKYNEQFF. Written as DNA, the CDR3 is TGTGCCAGCTACGGCAGCGGAAAATACAATGAGCAGTTCTTC.

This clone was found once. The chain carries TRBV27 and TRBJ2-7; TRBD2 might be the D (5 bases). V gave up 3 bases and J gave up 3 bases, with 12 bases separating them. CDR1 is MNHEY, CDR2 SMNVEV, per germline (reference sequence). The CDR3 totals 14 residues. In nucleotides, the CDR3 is TGTGCCAGCAGTTTGGCTCGCGAGGGCTACGAGCAGTACTTC. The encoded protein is CASSLAREGYEQYF.

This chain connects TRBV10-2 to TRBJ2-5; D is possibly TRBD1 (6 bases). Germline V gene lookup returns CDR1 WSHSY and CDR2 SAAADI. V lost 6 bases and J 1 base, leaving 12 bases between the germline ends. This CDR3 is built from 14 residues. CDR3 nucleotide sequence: TGCGCCAGCAGCTCCCTGGGGGCCCAAGAGACCCAGTACTTC. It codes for CASSSLGAQETQYF.

The DNA for the CDR3 is TGTGCCACCAGCCAGGGGGCGGGGTATGATGAAAAACTGTTTTTT. It codes for CATSQGAGYDEKLFF. The chain recombines TRBV10-3 with TRBJ1-4; 8 bases are a match to TRBD1. The CDR3 extends over 15 amino acids. Germline loops: CDR1 ENHRY, CDR2 SYGVKD. V shed 10 bases, J shed 6 bases, and the junction held 13 bases outside the gene matches.

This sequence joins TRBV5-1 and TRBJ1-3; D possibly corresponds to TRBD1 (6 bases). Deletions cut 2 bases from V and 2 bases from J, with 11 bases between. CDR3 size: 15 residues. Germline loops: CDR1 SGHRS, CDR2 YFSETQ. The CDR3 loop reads CASSFGDTPGNTIYF. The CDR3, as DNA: TGCGCCAGCAGCTTTGGGGACACGCCTGGAAACACCATATATTTT. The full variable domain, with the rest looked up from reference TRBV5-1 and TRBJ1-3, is KAGVTQTPRYLIKTRGQQVTLSCSPISGHRSVSWYQQTPGQGLQFLFEYFSETQRNKGNFPGRFSGRQFSNSRSEMNVSTLELGDSALYLCASSFGDTPGNTIYFGEGSWLTVV.

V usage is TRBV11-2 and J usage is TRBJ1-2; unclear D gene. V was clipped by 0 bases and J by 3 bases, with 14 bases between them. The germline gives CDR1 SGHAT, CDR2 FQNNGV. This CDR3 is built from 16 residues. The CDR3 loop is CASSLDRAGVYYGYTF. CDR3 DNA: TGTGCCAGCAGCTTAGACCGCGCAGGCGTGTACTATGGCTACACCTTC. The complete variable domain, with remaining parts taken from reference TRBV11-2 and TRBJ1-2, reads EAGVAQSPRYKIIEKRQSVAFWCNPISGHATLYWYQQILGQGPKLLIQFQNNGVVDDSQLPKDRFSAERLKGVDSTLKIQPAKLEDSAVYLCASSLDRAGVYYGYTFGSGTRLTVV.

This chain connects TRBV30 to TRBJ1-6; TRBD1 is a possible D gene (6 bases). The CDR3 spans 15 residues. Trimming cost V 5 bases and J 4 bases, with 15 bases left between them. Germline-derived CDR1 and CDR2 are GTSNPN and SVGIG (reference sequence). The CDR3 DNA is TGTGCCTGGGCCCAGGGGTCCTCTTATAATTCACCCCTCCACTTT. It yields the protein CAWAQGSSYNSPLHF.

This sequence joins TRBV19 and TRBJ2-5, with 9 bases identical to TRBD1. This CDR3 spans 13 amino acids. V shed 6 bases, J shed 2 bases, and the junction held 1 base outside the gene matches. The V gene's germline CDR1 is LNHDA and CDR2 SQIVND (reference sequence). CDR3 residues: CASRDRGQETQYF. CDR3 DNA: TGTGCCAGTAGGGACAGGGGACAAGAGACCCAGTACTTC.

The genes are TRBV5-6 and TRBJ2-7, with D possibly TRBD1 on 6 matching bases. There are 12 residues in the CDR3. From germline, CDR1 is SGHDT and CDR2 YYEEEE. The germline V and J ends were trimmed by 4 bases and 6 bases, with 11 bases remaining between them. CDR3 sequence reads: CASSPQGREQYF. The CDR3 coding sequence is TGTGCCAGCAGCCCACAGGGCCGCGAGCAGTACTTC.

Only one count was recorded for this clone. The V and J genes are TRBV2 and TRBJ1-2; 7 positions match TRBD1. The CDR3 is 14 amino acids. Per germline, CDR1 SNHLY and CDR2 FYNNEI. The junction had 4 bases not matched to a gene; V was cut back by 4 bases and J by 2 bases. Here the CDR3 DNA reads TGTGCCAGCAGTGCGGACAGGCGGAACTATGGCTACACCTTC. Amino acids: CASSADRRNYGYTF.

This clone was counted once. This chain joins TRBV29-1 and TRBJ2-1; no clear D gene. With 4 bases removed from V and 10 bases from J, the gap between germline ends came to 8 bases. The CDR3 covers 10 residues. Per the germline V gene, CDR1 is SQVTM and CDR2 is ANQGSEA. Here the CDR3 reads CSVVLNEQFF. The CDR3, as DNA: TGCAGCGTTGTCCTCAACGAGCAGTTCTTC.

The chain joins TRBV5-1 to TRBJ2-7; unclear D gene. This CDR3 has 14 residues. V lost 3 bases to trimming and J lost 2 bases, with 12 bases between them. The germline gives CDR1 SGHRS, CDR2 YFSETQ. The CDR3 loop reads CASSYDTSTYEQYF. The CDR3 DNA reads TGCGCCAGCAGCTACGATACCAGCACCTACGAGCAGTACTTC.

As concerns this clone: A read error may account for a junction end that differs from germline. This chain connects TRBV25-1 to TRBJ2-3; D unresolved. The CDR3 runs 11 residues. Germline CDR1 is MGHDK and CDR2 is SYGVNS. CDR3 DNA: TGTGCCAGCAGTGACACATATACGCAGTATTTT. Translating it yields CASSDTYTQYF.

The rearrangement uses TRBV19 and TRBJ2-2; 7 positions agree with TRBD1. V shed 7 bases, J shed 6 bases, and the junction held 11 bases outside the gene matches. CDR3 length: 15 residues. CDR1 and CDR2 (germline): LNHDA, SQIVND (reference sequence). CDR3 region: CASIQRGQGAGELFF. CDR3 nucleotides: TGTGCCAGTATCCAGCGAGGCCAGGGGGCCGGGGAGCTGTTTTTT.

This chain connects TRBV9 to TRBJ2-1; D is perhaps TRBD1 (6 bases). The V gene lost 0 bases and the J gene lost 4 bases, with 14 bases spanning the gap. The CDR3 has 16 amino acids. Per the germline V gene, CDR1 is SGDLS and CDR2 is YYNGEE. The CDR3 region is CASSVGNGGYYNEQFF. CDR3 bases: TGTGCCAGCAGCGTAGGTAATGGGGGCTATTACAATGAGCAGTTCTTC.